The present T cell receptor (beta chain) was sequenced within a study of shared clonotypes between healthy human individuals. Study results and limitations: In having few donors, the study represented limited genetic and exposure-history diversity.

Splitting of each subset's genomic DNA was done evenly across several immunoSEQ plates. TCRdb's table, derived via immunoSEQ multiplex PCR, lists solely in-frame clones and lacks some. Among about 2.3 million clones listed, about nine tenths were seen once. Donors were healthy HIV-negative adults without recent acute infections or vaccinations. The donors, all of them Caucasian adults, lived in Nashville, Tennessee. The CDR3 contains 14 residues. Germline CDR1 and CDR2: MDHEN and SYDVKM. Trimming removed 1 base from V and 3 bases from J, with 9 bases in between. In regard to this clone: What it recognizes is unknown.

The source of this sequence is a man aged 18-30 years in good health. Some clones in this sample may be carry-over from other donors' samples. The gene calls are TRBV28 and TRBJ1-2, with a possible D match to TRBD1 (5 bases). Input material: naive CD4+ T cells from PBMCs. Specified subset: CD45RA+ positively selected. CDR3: CASSLLAGDYGYTF. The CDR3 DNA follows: TGTGCCAGCAGTTTATTGGCGGGGGACTATGGCTACACCTTC.